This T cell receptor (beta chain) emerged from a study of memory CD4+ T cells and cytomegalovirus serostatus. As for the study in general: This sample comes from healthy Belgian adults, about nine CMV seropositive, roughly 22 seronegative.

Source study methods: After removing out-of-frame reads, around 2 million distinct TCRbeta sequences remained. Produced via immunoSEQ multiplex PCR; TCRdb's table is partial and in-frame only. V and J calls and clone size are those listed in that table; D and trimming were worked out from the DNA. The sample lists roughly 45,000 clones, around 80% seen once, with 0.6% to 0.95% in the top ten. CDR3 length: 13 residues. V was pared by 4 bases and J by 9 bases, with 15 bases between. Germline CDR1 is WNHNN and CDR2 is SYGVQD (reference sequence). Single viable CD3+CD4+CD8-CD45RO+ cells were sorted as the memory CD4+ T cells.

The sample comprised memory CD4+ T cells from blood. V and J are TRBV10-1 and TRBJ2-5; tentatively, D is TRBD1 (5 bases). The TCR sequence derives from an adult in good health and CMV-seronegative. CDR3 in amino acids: CASSGQTDQAQYF. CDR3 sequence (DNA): TGCGCCAGCAGTGGACAGACAGATCAAGCCCAGTACTTC.